The rows below give T cell receptor beta chains drawn from one sample of a study of cytomegalovirus exposure and HLA in healthy donors. The data were produced by immunoSEQ multiplex PCR, yet TCRdb's version contains in-frame clones alone and is incomplete. There are around 150,000 clones in the sample; 90% to 95% occur only once, and roughly 0.7% lies in the top ten. Sequencing input: PBMCs. These receptors were obtained from a man in his late teens or twenties in good health and CMV-seronegative. CDR3s include the opening cysteine and the closing phenylalanine or tryptophan. Fields, in order: D gene, V gene, clone size, J gene, CDR3 DNA, CDR3 protein. The D gene is left open where the match is weak. Clone size, where shown, is once, few, many, or a class for clones that have expanded.

d_gene: NA
v_gene: TRBV5-4
abundance: NA
j_gene: TRBJ2-7
CDR3nt: TGTGCCAGCAGCTTGACCGCAGGGGACTACGAGCAGTACTTC
CDR3aa: CASSLTAGDYEQYF

d_gene: TRBD2
v_gene: TRBV27
abundance: NA
j_gene: TRBJ2-1
CDR3nt: TGTGCCAGCAGTTTATCCCCCTCTAGCGGACCCTACAATGAGCAGTTCTTC
CDR3aa: CASSLSPSSGPYNEQFF

d_gene: TRBD1
v_gene: TRBV14
abundance: once
j_gene: TRBJ2-5
CDR3nt: TGTGCCAGCAGCAAAAGACAGGGGGCGCCGCTCCAAGAGACCCAGTACTTC
CDR3aa: CASSKRQGAPLQETQYF

d_gene: TRBD1
v_gene: TRBV7-9
abundance: NA
j_gene: TRBJ1-1
CDR3nt: TGTGCCAGCAGCTTAACAGGGACAGGGTATTATCACACTGAAGCTTTCTTT
CDR3aa: CASSLTGTGYYHTEAFF

d_gene: NA
v_gene: TRBV10-2
abundance: NA
j_gene: TRBJ2-7
CDR3nt: TGCGCCAGCAGTGAAAGTGGTAGGGGAGGCCACGAGCAGTACTTC
CDR3aa: CASSESGRGGHEQYF

d_gene: NA
v_gene: TRBV18
abundance: NA
j_gene: TRBJ1-1
CDR3nt: TGTGCCAGCTCGCCGTCAGACACGAACACTGAAGCTTTCTTT
CDR3aa: CASSPSDTNTEAFF

d_gene: TRBD2
v_gene: TRBV7-7
abundance: NA
j_gene: TRBJ2-1
CDR3nt: TGTGCCAGCAGCTTAGGGGGCAGCGGGGCTTACAATGAGCAGTTCTTC
CDR3aa: CASSLGGSGAYNEQFF

d_gene: NA
v_gene: TRBV5-1
abundance: NA
j_gene: TRBJ2-5
CDR3nt: TGCGCCAGCAGCTTCATGGAGGAGACCCAGTACTTC
CDR3aa: CASSFMEETQYF

d_gene: TRBD1
v_gene: TRBV29-1
abundance: NA
j_gene: TRBJ1-2
CDR3nt: TGCAGCGCCGAACCGAGGATAAGGGGGCAAGGCTACACCTTC
CDR3aa: CSAEPRIRGQGYTF

d_gene: NA
v_gene: TRBV19
abundance: NA
j_gene: TRBJ1-3
CDR3nt: TGTGCCAGTACGAGATATTCTGGAAACACCATATATTTT
CDR3aa: CASTRYSGNTIYF

d_gene: TRBD1
v_gene: TRBV5-4
abundance: once
j_gene: TRBJ1-4
CDR3nt: TGTGCCAGCAGCTTACAGGGGCGGGAAAAACTGTTTTTT
CDR3aa: CASSLQGREKLFF

d_gene: TRBD2
v_gene: TRBV10-1
abundance: NA
j_gene: TRBJ2-2
CDR3nt: TGCGCCAGCAGTGCTAGCGGGAACACCGGGGAGCTGTTTTTT
CDR3aa: CASSASGNTGELFF

d_gene: TRBD2
v_gene: TRBV11-3
abundance: NA
j_gene: TRBJ2-1
CDR3nt: TGTGCCAGCAGCTTAGAGGGCGGGAGTTGGCAGTTCTTC
CDR3aa: CASSLEGGSWQFF

d_gene: NA
v_gene: TRBV19
abundance: NA
j_gene: TRBJ2-1
CDR3nt: TGTGCTATCGGAGGGGTTTACAATGAGCAGTTCTTC
CDR3aa: CAIGGVYNEQFF

d_gene: NA
v_gene: TRBV5-4
abundance: NA
j_gene: TRBJ2-7
CDR3nt: TGTGCCAGCAGCTTAAGAGAGAACTACGAGCAGTACTTC
CDR3aa: CASSLRENYEQYF

d_gene: NA
v_gene: TRBV30
abundance: NA
j_gene: TRBJ1-2
CDR3nt: TGTGCCTGGAGTACGACAGCTAACTATGGCTACACCTTC
CDR3aa: CAWSTTANYGYTF

d_gene: TRBD1
v_gene: TRBV7-2
abundance: NA
j_gene: TRBJ1-1
CDR3nt: TGTGCCAGCAGCTTGAACAGGGGAAGGGAAGCTTTCTTT
CDR3aa: CASSLNRGREAFF

d_gene: NA
v_gene: TRBV6-1
abundance: NA
j_gene: TRBJ1-1
CDR3nt: TGTGCCAGCAGGACAGAATTAAACACTGAAGCTTTCTTT
CDR3aa: CASRTELNTEAFF

d_gene: TRBD1
v_gene: TRBV18
abundance: NA
j_gene: TRBJ2-2
CDR3nt: TGTGCCAGCTCACCAGTGAGCGACAGGGGTGCCGGGGAGCTGTTTTTT
CDR3aa: CASSPVSDRGAGELFF

d_gene: TRBD2
v_gene: TRBV6-5
abundance: NA
j_gene: TRBJ2-2
CDR3nt: TGTGCCAGCAGCCCCCGGGGGGTCGGCACCGGGGAGCTGTTTTTT
CDR3aa: CASSPRGVGTGELFF

d_gene: TRBD1
v_gene: TRBV10-3
abundance: few
j_gene: TRBJ1-5
CDR3nt: TGTGCCATCAGCCCCACCGGACAGGGTGGCAATCAGCCCCAGCATTTT
CDR3aa: CAISPTGQGGNQPQHF

d_gene: NA
v_gene: TRBV27
abundance: NA
j_gene: TRBJ1-3
CDR3nt: TGTGCCAGTGTGCAGGGAAACACCATATATTTT
CDR3aa: CASVQGNTIYF

d_gene: TRBD1
v_gene: TRBV2
abundance: NA
j_gene: TRBJ1-3
CDR3nt: TGTGCCAGCAGTGCTGACAGGGGAACAGCTGGAAACACCATATATTTT
CDR3aa: CASSADRGTAGNTIYF

d_gene: NA
v_gene: TRBV6-1
abundance: NA
j_gene: TRBJ1-2
CDR3nt: TGTGCCAGCAGTGAAGGCCTAACAGGGCCCCTTCGACGTGGCTACACCTTC
CDR3aa: CASSEGLTGPLRRGYTF